Detailed here is one T cell receptor (beta chain). Antigen unknown. This table comes from immunoSEQ multiplex PCR, and its TCRdb copy is limited to in-frame clones, with some not included. Here the sample spans roughly 170,000 clones, approximately 91% being singletons. This sample was taken from a study of T cell responses to AZD1222 COVID-19 vaccine. Study-wide results and caveats: Baseline serostatus was positive in only six or seven AZD1222 recipients. Clonal diversity was possibly underestimated, and white British individuals and females predominated among donors. Spike-specific TCR breadth and depth grew following two AZD1222 doses. Spike-wide coverage was observed for vaccine-associated CD4 TCRs, with dominant responses at 160-218 and 743-854.

CDR3 length: 14 residues. The germline V gene encodes CDR1 SGHTA and CDR2 FQGNSA. With 2 bases removed from V and 3 bases from J, the gap between germline ends came to 8 bases. This sequence was found in an adult in good health. This specimen consisted of peripheral blood, obtained on day 0 of AZD1222 vaccination. The rearrangement joins TRBV7-2 to TRBJ1-5, with TRBD1 as a possible D gene (5 bases). CDR3 in amino acids: CASSLRGNNQPQHF. In nucleotides, the CDR3 is TGTGCCAGCAGCTTAAGGGGTAACAATCAGCCCCAGCATTTT. Filled out from reference TRBV7-2 and TRBJ1-5, the complete variable domain reads GAGVSQSPSNKVTEKGKDVELRCDPISGHTALYWYRQSLGQGLEFLIYFQGNSAPDKSGLPSDRFSAERTGGSVSTLTIQRTQQEDSAVYLCASSLRGNNQPQHFGDGTRLSIL.